This record concerns one T cell receptor (beta chain) sequence. Antigen unknown. The CDR3 loop spans 16 amino acids. The germline V gene has CDR1 LNHDA and CDR2 SQIVND (reference sequence). V dropped 5 bases and J dropped 0 bases, with 14 bases sitting between them. These data originate in a study of graft-versus-host responses after intestinal transplantation. Profiled with immunoSEQ multiplex PCR; TCRdb holds only in-frame clones, not every one. The data hold 85,000 to 110,000 clones, with approximately 93% observed a single time. The chain recombines TRBV19 with TRBJ2-1; D possibly corresponds to TRBD1 (5 bases). Sequenced here: unstimulated CD8+ T cells sorted from spleen or lymph node cells, sampled before intestinal transplant. This TCR came from a human donor who received an intestinal transplant. The CDR3 loop is CASSGRQLDSYNEQFF. CDR3 DNA: TGTGCCAGTAGTGGGCGACAGTTGGACTCCTACAATGAGCAGTTCTTC. Drawing the rest from reference TRBV19 and TRBJ2-1, the complete variable domain is DGGITQSPKYLFRKEGQNVTLSCEQNLNHDAMYWYRQDPGQGLRLIYYSQIVNDFQKGDIAEGYSVSREKKESFPLTVTSAQKNPTAFYLCASSGRQLDSYNEQFFGPGTRLTVL.